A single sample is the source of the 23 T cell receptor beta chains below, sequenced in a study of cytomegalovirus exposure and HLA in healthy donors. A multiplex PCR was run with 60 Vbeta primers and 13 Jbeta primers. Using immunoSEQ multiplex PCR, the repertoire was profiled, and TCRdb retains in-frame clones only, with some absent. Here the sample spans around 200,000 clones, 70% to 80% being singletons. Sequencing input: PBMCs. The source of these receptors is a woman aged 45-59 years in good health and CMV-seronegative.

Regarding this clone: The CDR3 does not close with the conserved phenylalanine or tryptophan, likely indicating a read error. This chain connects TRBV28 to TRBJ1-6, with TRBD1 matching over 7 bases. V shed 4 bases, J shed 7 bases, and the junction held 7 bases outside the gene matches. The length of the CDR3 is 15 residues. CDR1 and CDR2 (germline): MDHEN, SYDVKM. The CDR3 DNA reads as TGTGCCAGCAGTTCCCGACAGACAGGGAATTCACCCCTCCACCTT. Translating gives CASSSRQTGNSPLHL.

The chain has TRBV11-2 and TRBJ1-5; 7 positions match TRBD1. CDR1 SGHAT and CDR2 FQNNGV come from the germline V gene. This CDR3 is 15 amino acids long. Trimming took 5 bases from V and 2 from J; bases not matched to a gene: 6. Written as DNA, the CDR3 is TGTGCCAGCAGCGTCCGGGACAGTGGCAATCAGCCCCAGCATTTT. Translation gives CASSVRDSGNQPQHF.

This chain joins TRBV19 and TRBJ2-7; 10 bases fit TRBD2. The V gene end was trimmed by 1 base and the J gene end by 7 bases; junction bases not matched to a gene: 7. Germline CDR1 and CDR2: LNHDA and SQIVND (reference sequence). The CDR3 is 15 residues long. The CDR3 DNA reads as TGTGCCAGTAGTATAGGGGGACTAGCGAGTACGGAGCAGTACTTC. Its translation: CASSIGGLASTEQYF.

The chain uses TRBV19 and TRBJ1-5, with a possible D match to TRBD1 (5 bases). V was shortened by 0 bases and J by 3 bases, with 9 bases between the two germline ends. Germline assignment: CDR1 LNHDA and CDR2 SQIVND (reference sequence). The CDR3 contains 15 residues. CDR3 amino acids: CASSIEGPYNQPQHF. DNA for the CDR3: TGTGCCAGTAGTATAGAGGGGCCGTACAATCAGCCCCAGCATTTT.

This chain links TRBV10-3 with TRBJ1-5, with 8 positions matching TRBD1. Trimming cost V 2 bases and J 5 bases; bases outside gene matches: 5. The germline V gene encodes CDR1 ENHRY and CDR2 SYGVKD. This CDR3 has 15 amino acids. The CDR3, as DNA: TGTGCCATCAGTGAGACGGGGACAGGTGATCAGCCCCAGCATTTT. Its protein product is CAISETGTGDQPQHF.

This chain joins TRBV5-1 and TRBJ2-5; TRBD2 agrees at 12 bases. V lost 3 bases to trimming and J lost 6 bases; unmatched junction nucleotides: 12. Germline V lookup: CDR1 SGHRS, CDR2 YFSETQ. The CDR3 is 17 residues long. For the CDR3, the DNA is TGCGCCAGCAGCTGGAGACAAACTAGCGGGGGGCCACAGACCCAGTACTTC. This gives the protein CASSWRQTSGGPQTQYF.

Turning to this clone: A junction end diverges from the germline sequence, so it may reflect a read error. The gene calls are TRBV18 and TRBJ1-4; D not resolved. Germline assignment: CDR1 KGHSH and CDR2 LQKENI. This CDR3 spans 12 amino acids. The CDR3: CASSPTTEKLFF. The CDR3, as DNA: TGTGCCAGCTCACCTACTACTGAAAAACTGTTTTTT.

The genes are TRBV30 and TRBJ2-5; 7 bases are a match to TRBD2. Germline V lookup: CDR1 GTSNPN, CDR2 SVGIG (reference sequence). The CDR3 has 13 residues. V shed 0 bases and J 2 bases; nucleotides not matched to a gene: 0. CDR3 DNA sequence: TGTGCCTGGAGTGTGCGGGGGCAAGAGACCCAGTACTTC. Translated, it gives CAWSVRGQETQYF.

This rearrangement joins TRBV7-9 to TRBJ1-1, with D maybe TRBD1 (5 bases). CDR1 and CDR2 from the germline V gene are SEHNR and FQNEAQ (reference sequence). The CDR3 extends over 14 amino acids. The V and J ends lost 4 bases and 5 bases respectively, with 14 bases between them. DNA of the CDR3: TGTGCCAGCAGCTCGGGACTCCCGGGAACTGAAGCTTTCTTT. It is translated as CASSSGLPGTEAFF.

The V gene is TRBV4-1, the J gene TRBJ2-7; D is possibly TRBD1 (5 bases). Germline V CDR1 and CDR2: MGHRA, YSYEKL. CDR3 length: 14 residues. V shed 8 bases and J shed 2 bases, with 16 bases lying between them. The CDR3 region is CASGLDGQAYEQYF. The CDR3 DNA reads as TGCGCCAGCGGCCTTGACGGACAAGCCTACGAGCAGTACTTC.

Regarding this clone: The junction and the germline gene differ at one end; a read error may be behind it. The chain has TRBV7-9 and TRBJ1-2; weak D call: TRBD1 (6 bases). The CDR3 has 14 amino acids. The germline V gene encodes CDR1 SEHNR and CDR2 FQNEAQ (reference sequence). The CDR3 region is CSSSLTGTDYGYTF. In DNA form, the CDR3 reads TGTTCCAGCAGCTTAACAGGGACCGACTATGGCTACACCTTC.

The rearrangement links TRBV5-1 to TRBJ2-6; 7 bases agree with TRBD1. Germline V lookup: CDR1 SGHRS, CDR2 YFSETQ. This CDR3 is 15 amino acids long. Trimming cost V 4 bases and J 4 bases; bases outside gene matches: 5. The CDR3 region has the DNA TGCGCCAGCAGCCGAACAGGGGCCGGGGCCAACGTCCTGACTTTC. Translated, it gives CASSRTGAGANVLTF.

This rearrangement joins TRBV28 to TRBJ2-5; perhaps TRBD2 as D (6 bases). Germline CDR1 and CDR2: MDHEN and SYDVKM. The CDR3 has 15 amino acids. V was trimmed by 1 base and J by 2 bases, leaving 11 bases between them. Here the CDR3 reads CASSLSGGGQETQYF. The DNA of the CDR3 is TGTGCCAGCAGTTTATCTGGCGGAGGGCAAGAGACCCAGTACTTC.

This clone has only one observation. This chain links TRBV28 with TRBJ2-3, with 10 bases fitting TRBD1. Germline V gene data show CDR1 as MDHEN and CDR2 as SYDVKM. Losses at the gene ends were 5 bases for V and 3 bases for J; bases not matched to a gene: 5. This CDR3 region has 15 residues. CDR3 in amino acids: CASSPGDRGTDTQYF. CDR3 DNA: TGTGCCAGCAGTCCCGGGGACAGGGGTACAGATACGCAGTATTTT.

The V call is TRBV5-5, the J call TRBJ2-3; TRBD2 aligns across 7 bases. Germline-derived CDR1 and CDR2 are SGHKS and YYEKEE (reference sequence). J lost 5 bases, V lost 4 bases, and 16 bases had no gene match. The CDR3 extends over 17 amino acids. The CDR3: CASSLGLGGGVGDTQYF. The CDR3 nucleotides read TGTGCCAGCAGCCTGGGCCTAGGCGGGGGAGTTGGAGATACGCAGTATTTT.

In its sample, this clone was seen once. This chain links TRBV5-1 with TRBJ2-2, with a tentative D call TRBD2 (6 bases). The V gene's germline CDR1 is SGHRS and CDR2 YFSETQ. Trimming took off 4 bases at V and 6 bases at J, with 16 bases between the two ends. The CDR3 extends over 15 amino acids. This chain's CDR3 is CASSPASGVSGELFF. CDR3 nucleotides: TGCGCCAGCAGCCCGGCTTCGGGAGTTTCCGGGGAGCTGTTTTTT. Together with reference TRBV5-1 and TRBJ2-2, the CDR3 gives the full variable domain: KAGVTQTPRYLIKTRGQQVTLSCSPISGHRSVSWYQQTPGQGLQFLFEYFSETQRNKGNFPGRFSGRQFSNSRSEMNVSTLELGDSALYLCASSPASGVSGELFFGEGSRLTVL.

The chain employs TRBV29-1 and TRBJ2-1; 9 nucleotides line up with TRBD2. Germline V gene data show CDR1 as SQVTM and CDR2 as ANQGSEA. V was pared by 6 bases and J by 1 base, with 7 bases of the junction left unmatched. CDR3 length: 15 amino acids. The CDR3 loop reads CSVGSAGGSYNEQFF. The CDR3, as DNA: TGCAGCGTGGGGAGCGCGGGGGGGTCCTACAATGAGCAGTTCTTC.

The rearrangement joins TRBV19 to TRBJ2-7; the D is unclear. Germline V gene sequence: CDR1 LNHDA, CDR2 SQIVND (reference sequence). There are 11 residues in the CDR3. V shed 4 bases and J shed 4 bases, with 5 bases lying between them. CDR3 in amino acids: CASSTGYEQYF. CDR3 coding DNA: TGTGCCAGTAGTACAGGTTACGAGCAGTACTTC.

The CDR3 coding sequence is TGCAGCGTCGAACAGGGGACTAACTATGGCTACACCTTC. It is translated as CSVEQGTNYGYTF. The chain recombines TRBV29-1 with TRBJ1-2; 7 bases fit TRBD1. The V segment lost 6 bases and the J segment 0 bases; nucleotides outside the gene matches: 4. Germline CDR1 is SQVTM and CDR2 is ANQGSEA. CDR3 size: 13 residues. Using reference TRBV29-1 and TRBJ1-2 for the parts outside the CDR3, the full variable domain is SAVISQKPSRDICQRGTSLTIQCQVDSQVTMMFWYRQQPGQSLTLIATANQGSEATYESGFVIDKFPISRPNLTFSTLTVSNMSPEDSSIYLCSVEQGTNYGYTFGSGTRLTVV.

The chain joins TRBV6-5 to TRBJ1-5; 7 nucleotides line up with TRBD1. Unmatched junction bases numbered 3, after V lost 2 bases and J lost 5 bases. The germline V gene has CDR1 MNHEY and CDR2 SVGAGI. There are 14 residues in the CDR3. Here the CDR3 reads CASSYDRDDQPQHF. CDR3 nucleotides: TGTGCCAGCAGTTACGACAGGGATGATCAGCCCCAGCATTTT.

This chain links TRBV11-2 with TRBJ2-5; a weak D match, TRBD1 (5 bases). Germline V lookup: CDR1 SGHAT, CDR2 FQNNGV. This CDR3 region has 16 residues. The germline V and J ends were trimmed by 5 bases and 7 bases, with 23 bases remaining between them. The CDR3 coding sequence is TGTGCCAGCAGCCGATCAGATAGTGGGGCGATGGGGACCCAGTACTTC. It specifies CASSRSDSGAMGTQYF.

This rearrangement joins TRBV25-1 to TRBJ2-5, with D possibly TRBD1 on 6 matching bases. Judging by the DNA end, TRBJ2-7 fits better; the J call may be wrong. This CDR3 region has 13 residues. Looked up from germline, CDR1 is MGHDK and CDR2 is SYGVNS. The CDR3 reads CASSEYQGYEQYF. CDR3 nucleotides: TGTGCCAGCAGTGAATATCAGGGGTACGAGCAGTACTTC.

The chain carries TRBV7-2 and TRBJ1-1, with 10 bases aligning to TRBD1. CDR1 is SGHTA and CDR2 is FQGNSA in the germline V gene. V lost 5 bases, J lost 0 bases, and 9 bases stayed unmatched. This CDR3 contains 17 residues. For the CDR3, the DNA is TGTGCCAGCAGCCAGCAGACAGGGGGCCTCTTGAACACTGAAGCTTTCTTT. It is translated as CASSQQTGGLLNTEAFF.